The 4 T cell receptor beta chains listed next were all sequenced from one sample in a study of T cell clusters in autoimmune cytopenias. Multiplex touch-down PCR amplified TRB using TRB-A and TRB-B pools in one tube. TCRdb reprocessed the multiplex PCR reads, with one entry per CDR3 protein and no DNA. The listing contains a few thousand distinct CDR3 sequences. Each sample's input was 200 to 250 ng genomic DNA, some 34,000 genome equivalents. These data were also reused for a study on T cell repertoires in aging, cancer and after chemotherapy.

The sample comprised peripheral blood. Source of these receptors: a human donor in good health.

The chain recombines TRBV5-4 with TRBJ1-2; TCRdb designates TRBD1, a call that cannot be tested without DNA. Per the germline V gene, CDR1 is SGHNT and CDR2 is YYREEE (reference sequence). This CDR3 comprises 17 residues. The chain's CDR3 is CASSIPDQAGGANGYTF. Filled out from reference TRBV5-4 and TRBJ1-2, the complete variable domain reads ETGVTQSPTHLIKTRGQQVTLRCSSQSGHNTVSWYQQALGQGPQFIFQYYREEENGRGNFPPRFSGLQFPNYSSELNVNALELDDSALYLCASSIPDQAGGANGYTFGSGTRLTVV.

The chain combines TRBV5-1 with TRBJ2-1. This CDR3 contains 12 residues. Germline lookup yields CDR1 SGHRS and CDR2 YFSETQ. This CDR3 reads CASSWGKNEQFF. Full variable domain (outside the CDR3, taken from reference TRBV5-1 and TRBJ2-1): KAGVTQTPRYLIKTRGQQVTLSCSPISGHRSVSWYQQTPGQGLQFLFEYFSETQRNKGNFPGRFSGRQFSNSRSEMNVSTLELGDSALYLCASSWGKNEQFFGPGTRLTVL.

The rearrangement uses TRBV6-2 or TRBV6-3 and TRBJ1-5; TCRdb returns TRBD1, unconfirmable since there is no DNA. Germline CDR1 MNHEY, CDR2 SVGEGT. The CDR3 totals 15 residues. This CDR3 is CASSPGTGFHQPQHF.

The gene calls are TRBV27 and TRBJ1-5; TCRdb gives TRBD1 as the D gene, but with no DNA this cannot be confirmed. The CDR3 has 15 residues. CDR1 and CDR2 from the germline V gene are MNHEY and SMNVEV (reference sequence). The CDR3 reads CASSQGDRYNQPQHF.